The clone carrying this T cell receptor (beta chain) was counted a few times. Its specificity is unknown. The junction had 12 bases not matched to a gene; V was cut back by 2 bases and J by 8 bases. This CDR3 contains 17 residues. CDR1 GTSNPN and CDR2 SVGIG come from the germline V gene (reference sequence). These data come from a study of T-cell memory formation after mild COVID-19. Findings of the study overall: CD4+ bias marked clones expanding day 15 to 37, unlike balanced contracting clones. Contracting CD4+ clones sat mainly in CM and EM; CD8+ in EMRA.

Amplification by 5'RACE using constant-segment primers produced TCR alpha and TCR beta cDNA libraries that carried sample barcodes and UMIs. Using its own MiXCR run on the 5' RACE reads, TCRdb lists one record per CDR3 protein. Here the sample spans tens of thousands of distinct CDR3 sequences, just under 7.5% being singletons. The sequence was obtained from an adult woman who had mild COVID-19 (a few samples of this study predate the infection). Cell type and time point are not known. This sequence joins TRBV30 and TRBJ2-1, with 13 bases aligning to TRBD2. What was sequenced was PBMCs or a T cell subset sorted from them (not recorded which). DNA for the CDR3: TGTGCCTGGAGTAGAATAAGGACTAGCGGGAGTATCGATGAGCAGTTCTTC. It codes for CAWSRIRTSGSIDEQFF. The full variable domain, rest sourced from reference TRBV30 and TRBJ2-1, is SQTIHQWPATLVQPVGSPLSLECTVEGTSNPNLYWYRQAAGRGLQLLFYSVGIGQISSEVPQNLSASRPQDRQFILSSKKLLLSDSGFYLCAWSRIRTSGSIDEQFFGPGTRLTVL.